This T cell receptor beta chain was obtained from a study of CD8 T cells in Susac syndrome (dated by TCRdb to about 2019). With respect to the entire study: Of the Susac syndrome patients who were sequenced, eight were in clinical remission while six had clinically active disease. The study used repertoire sequencing to test whether antigen drove CD8+ T cell activation and differentiation in Susac syndrome. At blood withdrawal, Susac syndrome patients were therapy-naive, treated with corticosteroids (with IVIg additionally given to some), or treated with IVIg alone. Study-level results and caveats: The TCR sequencing and HLA analysis was acknowledged to have included a relatively small number of individuals. The CD4+ T cell repertoire of patients with Susac syndrome showed no detectable clonal expansion.

Peripheral blood CD8+ and CD4+ T cells from healthy donors, Susac syndrome patients and multiple sclerosis patients were profiled by high-throughput TCR beta sequencing. The Susac syndrome patients fulfilled recently defined diagnostic criteria for definite or probable disease. Bulk CD8+ and CD4+ T cells were purified magnetically by negative isolation, whereas CD8+ TEMRA cells were enriched by FACS. Blood was collected in EDTA tubes and processed within 24 hours, with PBMCs isolated through density gradient centrifugation. PBMCs destined for TCR sequencing were cryopreserved in liquid nitrogen and later thawed in a 37 °C water bath. Purity of sorted or isolated CD4+, CD8+ and CD8+ TEMRA cells was at least 90%. This clonotype was seen only once. Its recognized antigen is unknown. Base qualities are not at hand, and no much larger clone is one base apart. A single read offers scant evidence. RNA was extracted using the RNeasy kit, and roughly 0.5 to 1 ug of the RNA was reverse transcribed with random hexamers. TCR beta CDR3 regions were amplified with the immunoSEQ multiplex PCR assay covering 54 Vbeta and 13 Jbeta segments. Bias from PCR amplification was corrected by using a synthetic template baseline for primer optimization and for computational correction. Turning to the authors' computational methods: Reads were assigned to V, D and J genes according to IMGT and analyzed in immunoSEQ Analyzer, with only productive sequences retained. Clonality was calculated as one minus the Shannon entropy normalized by log2 of the number of productive unique sequences. Public and private clones were assessed among the 100 most prevalent clones of each patient and control. Clones were defined as Susac-specific if absent from the healthy and MS cohorts, from approximately 1,100 published viral clones and from other ImmuneACCESS disease sequences. Using fastp trimming at Q25 and MiXCR clonotype assembly, TCRdb reanalyzed the public sequencing data and kept in-frame beta chains. Rows matching on CDR3 protein sequence are summarized as one entry with the most common DNA and genes. TCRdb's processing, not the authors' own work, is the source of the V and J calls. This sample has about 140,000 distinct CDR3 sequences in its table, and 95% of those were observed once. The ten largest make up roughly 0.14% of the sample.

V loses 3 bases, J loses 0 bases, and the germline ends lie 20 bases apart. The CDR3 contains 18 residues, cysteine and phenylalanine counted. Only the CDR3 part of the read is kept: 54 bases, read in frame from the first base. The germline V gene (reference sequence) gives CDR1 as SGHNT and CDR2 as YYREEE. Rearrangement joined TRBV5-4 to TRBJ2-3; 6 matching bases give a weak D call of TRBD2. Source material: CD4+ T cells from PBMCs. This clonotype originated in a human donor with Susac syndrome. The encoded CDR3 is CASSWLLIRAGSTDTQYF. The bases are TGTGCCAGCAGCTGGCTGTTGATAAGGGCGGGGAGCACAGATACGCAGTATTTT.